Sequencing of this T cell receptor beta chain was carried out in a study of T-cell reconstitution after alpha-beta-depleted transplantation in children. The CDR3 contains 14 residues. V shed 0 bases and J shed 0 bases, with 3 bases lying between them. CDR1 and CDR2 from the germline V gene are MNHEY and SMNVEV (reference sequence). The TCRbeta library incorporated unique molecular identifiers. A single record per CDR3 protein comes from TCRdb applying MiXCR to the PCR reads. The table lists roughly 610,000 distinct CDR3 sequences, more than 9% of them singletons. This clonotype was found once. The sequencing here drew on PBMCs from the stem cell graft donor, taken from the stem cell graft. The receptor was isolated from a human donor who donated a stem cell graft to a child with acute myeloid leukemia. The chain joins TRBV27 to TRBJ1-5; D is unclear. The CDR3 spells CASSLSNSNQPQHF. The CDR3, as DNA: TGTGCCAGCAGTTTATCCAATAGCAATCAGCCCCAGCATTTT.